Reported below is one TCR beta chain. In the original processing: Scientists estimated how many nucleated cells there were by amplifying reference gene primers. The data were produced by immunoSEQ multiplex PCR, yet TCRdb's version contains in-frame clones alone and is incomplete. The D gene and trimming were derived from the DNA, and the V and J assignments and clone size from that table. The sample has approximately 45,000 clones, about nine tenths seen once. CDR1 KGHDR and CDR2 SFDVKD come from the germline V gene. This CDR3 region has 12 residues. V lost 7 bases to trimming and J lost 3 bases, with 6 bases between them. The sample originates from a study of blood T cell repertoires in COVID-19. Looking at the study overall: Sites in the United States, Italy and Spain provided acute and convalescent COVID-19 samples. T cells, B-cell-depleted T cells, or PBMCs provided the cDNA or gDNA that served as material.

The clonotype was recovered from a human donor in a cohort sampled during active COVID-19. This chain connects TRBV24-1 to TRBJ1-3; D is undetermined. The sequencing input was peripheral blood. DNA of the CDR3: TGTGCCACCAGCATCAATGGAAACACCATATATTTT. Protein: CATSINGNTIYF.